A single sample is the source of the 26 T cell receptor beta chains below, sequenced in a study of cytomegalovirus exposure and HLA in healthy donors. The study ran its PCR with 60 Vbeta and 13 Jbeta primers. Libraries were prepared by immunoSEQ multiplex PCR; TCRdb keeps only in-frame clonotypes and omits some of them. The sample yields some 130,000 clones, approximately 61% seen once. Sequences were obtained from PBMCs. The source is a human donor in good health.

The table lists this clone with a count of one. This chain joins TRBV18 and TRBJ1-3; no reliable D call. The germline gives CDR1 KGHSH, CDR2 LQKENI. The CDR3 totals 16 residues. V lost 3 bases and J lost 0, with 12 bases in between. The CDR3 DNA is TGTGCCAGCTCACCTTCAGGACTGAACTCTGGAAACACCATATATTTT. Amino acid sequence: CASSPSGLNSGNTIYF.

The chain uses TRBV27 and TRBJ2-1; 7 nucleotides agree with TRBD2. The J segment lost 8 bases and the V segment lost 5 bases, leaving 0 bases of the junction unmatched. CDR3 length: 11 residues. Germline lookup yields CDR1 MNHEY and CDR2 SMNVEV (reference sequence). The CDR3 coding sequence is TGTGCCAGCAGTCTAGCGGATGAGCAGTTCTTC. Translation gives CASSLADEQFF.

On this clone itself: One junction end disagrees with the germline gene, perhaps due to a read error. The rearrangement uses TRBV23-1 and TRBJ2-7; D not resolved. TRBV23-1 is annotated as an ORF whose role is uncertain. The CDR3 spans 11 residues. CDR3 nucleotide sequence: TGCGCCAGCAGTCCAGGCAGAAGTTTCCGATTC. Its translation is CASSPGRSFRF.

This clone showed up just a few times. The chain employs TRBV5-6 and TRBJ1-3; TRBD1 matches at 8 bases. Germline-derived CDR1 and CDR2 are SGHDT and YYEEEE. With 0 bases clipped from V and 2 bases from J, the junction kept 4 bases outside the gene matches. The CDR3 totals 16 residues. CDR3 nucleotide sequence: TGTGCCAGCAGCTTGGACAGGGGGAATGCTGGAAACACCATATATTTT. It codes for CASSLDRGNAGNTIYF.

The gene calls are TRBV19 and TRBJ2-3, with D maybe TRBD1 (5 bases). This CDR3 is 15 amino acids long. V was clipped by 4 bases and J by 3 bases, with 14 bases between them. Germline V gene sequence: CDR1 LNHDA, CDR2 SQIVND (reference sequence). CDR3 sequence (DNA): TGTGCCAGTAGTACAAACAGGAGAACTACAGATACGCAGTATTTT. It translates to CASSTNRRTTDTQYF.

This clone was detected only a few times. The chain recombines TRBV6-1 with TRBJ2-7; 8 bases align to TRBD1. CDR3 length: 14 amino acids. V shed 7 bases and J 2 bases; nucleotides not matched to a gene: 7. Per germline, CDR1 MNHNS and CDR2 SASEGT. CDR3 sequence reads: CASIGQGATYEQYF. For the CDR3, the DNA is TGTGCCAGCATCGGGCAGGGGGCCACCTACGAGCAGTACTTC.

This clone was seen once. The J gene is TRBJ1-4, the V gene TRBV19; TRBD1 aligns across 8 bases. CDR3 length: 16 residues. After removal of 5 bases from V and 0 bases from J, the junction contained 5 bases not matched to a gene. The germline gives CDR1 LNHDA, CDR2 SQIVND (reference sequence). CDR3 in DNA: TGTGCCAGTAGTGTGCCGGGACAGGCAACTAATGAAAAACTGTTTTTT. Translating gives CASSVPGQATNEKLFF.

V is TRBV5-4 and J is TRBJ1-2, with D hard to call. The CDR3 spans 12 residues. The V gene's germline CDR1 is SGHNT and CDR2 YYREEE (reference sequence). Trimming shortened V by 1 base and J by 8 bases, and 9 bases separated the two germline ends. The CDR3 region is CASSLSAGGYTF. For the CDR3, the DNA is TGTGCCAGCAGCTTGTCCGCCGGGGGCTACACCTTC.

The V gene is TRBV5-1, the J gene TRBJ1-4, with TRBD1 identical over 9 bases. CDR1 and CDR2 (germline): SGHRS, YFSETQ. CDR3 size: 18 residues. V dropped 1 base and J dropped 12; count of bases not matched to a gene: 19. CDR3 sequence reads: CASSLFTPGQGTLSELFF. CDR3 nucleotides: TGCGCCAGCAGCTTGTTCACGCCGGGACAGGGAACCTTGAGTGAACTGTTTTTT.

This rearrangement joins TRBV18 to TRBJ2-2; 9 nucleotides agree with TRBD1. Germline V lookup: CDR1 KGHSH, CDR2 LQKENI. The junction had 6 bases not matched to a gene; V was cut back by 6 bases and J by 4 bases. This CDR3 has 15 residues. The CDR3 is CASSWDRAPTGELFF. CDR3 sequence (DNA): TGTGCCAGCTCGTGGGACAGGGCCCCCACCGGGGAGCTGTTTTTT.

The V gene is TRBV5-8, the J gene TRBJ2-1; TRBD1 matches at 10 bases. Germline-derived CDR1 and CDR2 are SGHTS and YDEGEE. Losses at the gene ends were 4 bases for V and 2 bases for J; bases not matched to a gene: 6. This CDR3 spans 16 amino acids. The chain's CDR3 is CASSARDRGAYNEQFF. The CDR3 coding sequence is TGTGCCAGCAGCGCCCGGGACAGGGGTGCCTACAATGAGCAGTTCTTC.

V usage is TRBV11-2 and J usage is TRBJ2-5, with 8 bases identical to TRBD2. Germline V gene data show CDR1 as SGHAT and CDR2 as FQNNGV. The CDR3 extends over 15 amino acids. The V segment lost 4 bases and the J segment 7 bases; nucleotides outside the gene matches: 11. This CDR3 is CASSSSGRAPGTQYF. For the CDR3, the DNA is TGTGCCAGCAGCTCAAGCGGGAGAGCCCCCGGGACCCAGTACTTC.

The chain links TRBV6-1 to TRBJ1-1; 7 nucleotides align to TRBD1. V trimming: 1 base; J trimming: 6 bases; junction bases outside the gene matches: 5. The germline CDR1 and CDR2 sequences are MNHNS and SASEGT. The CDR3 loop spans 14 amino acids. The chain's CDR3 is CASSEVSQGSEAFF. The CDR3 nucleotides read TGTGCCAGCAGTGAAGTTTCACAGGGGTCTGAAGCTTTCTTT.

The V and J genes are TRBV18 and TRBJ2-1; 7 bases are shared with TRBD1. The CDR3 consists of 16 residues. Germline V gene sequence: CDR1 KGHSH, CDR2 LQKENI. V dropped 0 bases and J dropped 7; count of bases not matched to a gene: 9. CDR3 in amino acids: CASSPPQGTPGNEQFF. In DNA, the CDR3 is TGTGCCAGCTCACCACCACAGGGGACCCCCGGGAATGAGCAGTTCTTC. The variable domain in full, completed from reference TRBV18 and TRBJ2-1, reads NAGVMQNPRHLVRRRGQEARLRCSPMKGHSHVYWYRQLPEEGLKFMVYLQKENIIDESGMPKERFSAEFPKEGPSILRIQQVVRGDSAAYFCASSPPQGTPGNEQFFGPGTRLTVL.

Written as DNA, the CDR3 is TGTGCCAGCAGCGACCACGTAGGGGCAAGGAGTGGCTACACCTTC. It yields the protein CASSDHVGARSGYTF. The V and J genes are TRBV7-8 and TRBJ1-2, with D possibly TRBD1 on 5 matching bases. Trimming shortened V by 5 bases and J by 7 bases, and 20 bases separated the two germline ends. CDR3 length equals 15 residues. Germline-derived CDR1 and CDR2 are SGHVS and FQNEAQ.

This rearrangement joins TRBV4-3 to TRBJ2-7; 9 positions match TRBD2. The CDR3 contains 16 residues. Germline CDR1 reads LGHNA; CDR2 reads YSLEER. Losses at the gene ends were 0 bases for V and 5 bases for J; bases not matched to a gene: 8. The DNA of the CDR3 is TGCGCCAGCAGCCAAGATCGTTGGGGACTAGCCGACGAGCAGTACTTC. It encodes CASSQDRWGLADEQYF.

This sequence joins TRBV2 and TRBJ2-1; 14 positions match TRBD2. Trimming took 7 bases from V and 4 from J; bases not matched to a gene: 3. The CDR3 has 15 amino acids. Germline CDR1 is SNHLY and CDR2 is FYNNEI. The CDR3 DNA sequence: TGTGCCAGCATGGGACTAGCGGGGGTATACAATGAGCAGTTCTTC. Protein sequence: CASMGLAGVYNEQFF.

This clone has just a few counts. The V and J genes are TRBV7-2 and TRBJ2-7; 8 bases fit TRBD2. This CDR3 has 13 amino acids. The germline V gene encodes CDR1 SGHTA and CDR2 FQGNSA. V was pared by 3 bases and J by 5 bases, with 3 bases of the junction left unmatched. The CDR3 DNA reads as TGTGCCAGCAGCTTGGCGGGAGGAAACGAGCAGTACTTC. It codes for CASSLAGGNEQYF. Full variable domain (remainder filled in from reference TRBV7-2 and TRBJ2-7): GAGVSQSPSNKVTEKGKDVELRCDPISGHTALYWYRQSLGQGLEFLIYFQGNSAPDKSGLPSDRFSAERTGGSVSTLTIQRTQQEDSAVYLCASSLAGGNEQYFGPGTRLTVT.

This chain connects TRBV18 to TRBJ2-7, with TRBD1 matching over 7 bases. The length of the CDR3 is 15 residues. Germline values: CDR1 KGHSH, CDR2 LQKENI. V shed 1 base, J shed 6 bases, and the junction held 9 bases outside the gene matches. CDR3 nucleotide sequence: TGTGCCAGCTCACCACAATTGGCAGGGGGTGGCGAGCAGTACTTC. Translating it yields CASSPQLAGGGEQYF.

This CDR3 is CASSQLAGETDTQYF. The DNA for the CDR3 is TGCGCCAGCAGCCAATTAGCGGGAGAGACAGATACGCAGTATTTT. This chain connects TRBV4-3 to TRBJ2-3; 9 bases map to TRBD2. Germline V lookup: CDR1 LGHNA, CDR2 YSLEER. V shed 2 bases and J 3 bases; nucleotides not matched to a gene: 3. This CDR3 is built from 15 residues.

V and J are TRBV5-1 and TRBJ2-3; TRBD2 is a possible D gene (5 bases). From germline, CDR1 is SGHRS and CDR2 YFSETQ. The CDR3 is 15 amino acids. With 3 bases removed from V and 0 bases from J, the gap between germline ends came to 11 bases. The chain's CDR3 is CASSWRTESTDTQYF. The DNA for the CDR3 is TGCGCCAGCAGCTGGAGGACCGAAAGCACAGATACGCAGTATTTT.

The chain carries TRBV11-3 and TRBJ2-5; TRBD1 aligns across 7 bases. With 5 bases clipped from V and 2 bases from J, the junction kept 8 bases outside the gene matches. CDR1 is SGHNT, CDR2 YENEEA, per germline. The CDR3 totals 15 residues. As DNA, the CDR3 is TGTGCCAGCAGCAGGGGACAGATGTTACAAGAGACCCAGTACTTC. Translating it yields CASSRGQMLQETQYF.

This chain uses TRBV19 with TRBJ2-1, with D possibly being TRBD2 (5 bases). The ends were cut back, 0 bases at V and 2 bases at J, with 11 bases in the middle. Germline V lookup: CDR1 LNHDA, CDR2 SQIVND (reference sequence). The CDR3 has 16 residues. CDR3 nucleotide sequence: TGTGCCAGTAGTATAGATGCTAGCTCCACCTACAATGAGCAGTTCTTC. Amino acids: CASSIDASSTYNEQFF.

The gene calls are TRBV28 and TRBJ2-7; no clear D gene. Germline CDR1 is MDHEN and CDR2 is SYDVKM. V was clipped by 1 base and J by 0 bases, with 7 bases between them. The CDR3 covers 14 residues. DNA for the CDR3: TGTGCCAGCAGTTTATTTCCTAGCTCCTACGAGCAGTACTTC. Residues: CASSLFPSSYEQYF.

V and J are TRBV4-1 and TRBJ2-2; D possibly corresponds to TRBD2 (6 bases). The CDR3 sequence is 17 residues long. CDR1 is MGHRA and CDR2 is YSYEKL in the germline V gene. The germline V and J ends were trimmed by 2 bases and 3 bases, with 16 bases remaining between them. DNA of the CDR3: TGCGCCAGCAGCCAAACCCCGCCGGGGACTGACACCGGGGAGCTGTTTTTT. Amino acid sequence: CASSQTPPGTDTGELFF.

The chain employs TRBV9 and TRBJ2-3; the D is unclear. This CDR3 region has 14 residues. The germline V gene has CDR1 SGDLS and CDR2 YYNGEE. V was cut by 2 bases and J by 5 bases, with 12 bases left in between. The CDR3 loop reads CASSVGSLEDTQYF. CDR3 nucleotide sequence: TGTGCCAGCAGCGTTGGCAGCCTAGAAGATACGCAGTATTTT.